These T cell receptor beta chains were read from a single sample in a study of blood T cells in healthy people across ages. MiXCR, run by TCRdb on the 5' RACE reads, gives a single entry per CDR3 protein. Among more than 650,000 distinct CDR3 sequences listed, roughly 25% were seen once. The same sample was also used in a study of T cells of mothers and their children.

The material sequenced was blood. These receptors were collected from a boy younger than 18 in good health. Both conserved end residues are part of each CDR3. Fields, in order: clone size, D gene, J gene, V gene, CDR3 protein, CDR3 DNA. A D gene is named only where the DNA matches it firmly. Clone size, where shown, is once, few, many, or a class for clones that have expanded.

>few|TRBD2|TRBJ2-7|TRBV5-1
CASSLAAGETYEQYF
TGCGCCAGCAGCTTGGCAGCGGGGGAGACTTACGAGCAGTACTTC
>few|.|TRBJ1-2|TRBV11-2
CASSLVGENYGYTF
TGTGCCAGCAGCTTAGTGGGGGAGAACTATGGCTACACCTTC
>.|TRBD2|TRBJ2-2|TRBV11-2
CASSLGKSGGYTGELFF
TGTGCCAGCAGCTTAGGGAAGAGCGGGGGGTACACCGGGGAGCTGTTTTTT
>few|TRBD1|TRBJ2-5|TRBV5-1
CATRTGSQETQYF
TGCGCCACCCGGACAGGGAGCCAAGAGACCCAGTACTTC
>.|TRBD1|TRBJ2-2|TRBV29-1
CSVRDRGRKNTGELFF
TGCAGCGTACGGGACAGGGGTAGGAAGAACACCGGGGAGCTGTTTTTT
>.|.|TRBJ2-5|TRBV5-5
CASSPRPGRSEETQYF
TGTGCCAGCAGCCCCCGACCGGGACGATCGGAAGAGACCCAGTACTTC
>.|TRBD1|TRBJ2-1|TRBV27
CASSLSGTGPGQFF
TGTGCCAGCAGTTTATCGGGGACAGGACCTGGGCAGTTCTTC
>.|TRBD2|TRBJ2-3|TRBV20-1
CSAVKTSGGSDTQYF
TGCAGTGCTGTTAAGACTAGCGGGGGGTCAGATACGCAGTATTTT
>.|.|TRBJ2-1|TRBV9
CASSPTRASSYNEQFF
TGTGCCAGCAGCCCGACCCGGGCCAGCTCCTACAATGAGCAGTTCTTC
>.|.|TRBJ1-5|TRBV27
CASSAVQANQPQHF
TGTGCCAGCAGTGCCGTCCAGGCCAATCAGCCCCAGCATTTT
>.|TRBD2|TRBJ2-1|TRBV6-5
CASSRTAGEQFF
TGTGCCAGCAGCCGTACAGCGGGGGAGCAGTTCTTC
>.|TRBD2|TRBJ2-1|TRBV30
CAWSVGRARDEQFF
TGTGCCTGGAGTGTGGGGAGGGCTAGAGATGAGCAGTTCTTC
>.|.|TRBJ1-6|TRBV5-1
CASSGSAGDSPLHF
TGCGCCAGCAGCGGGTCCGCGGGGGATTCACCCCTCCACTTT
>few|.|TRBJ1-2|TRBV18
CASSPEGNSHGYTF
TGTGCCAGCTCACCAGAAGGGAACTCCCATGGCTACACCTTC
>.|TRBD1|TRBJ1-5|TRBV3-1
CASSQGQANQPQHF
TGTGCCAGCAGCCAGGGACAGGCTAATCAGCCCCAGCATTTT
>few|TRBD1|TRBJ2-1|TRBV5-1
CASSLVTTGGYNEQFF
TGCGCCAGCAGTTTGGTCACGACAGGGGGCTACAATGAGCAGTTCTTC
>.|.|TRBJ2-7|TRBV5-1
CASSLKLDPYEQYF
TGCGCCAGCAGCTTGAAGCTGGACCCCTACGAGCAGTACTTC
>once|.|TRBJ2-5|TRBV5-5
CASSTTGGERTQYF
TGTGCCAGCAGCACTACAGGGGGGGAGAGGACCCAGTACTTC
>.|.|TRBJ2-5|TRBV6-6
CASSYYSELQETQYF
TGTGCCAGCAGTTACTATAGCGAACTCCAAGAGACCCAGTACTTC
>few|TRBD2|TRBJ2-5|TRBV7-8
CASSPSGVGTSGGSQETQYF
TGTGCCAGCAGCCCCAGCGGAGTTGGGACTAGCGGGGGGTCCCAAGAGACCCAGTACTTC
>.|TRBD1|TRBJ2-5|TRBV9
CASSVGRTGGAETQYF
TGTGCCAGCAGCGTAGGGAGGACAGGGGGCGCTGAGACCCAGTACTTC
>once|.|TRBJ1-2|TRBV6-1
CASSGIGAFYGYTF
TGTGCCAGCAGTGGAATAGGGGCCTTCTATGGCTACACCTTC
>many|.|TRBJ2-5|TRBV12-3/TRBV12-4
CASSLANQRETQYF
TGTGCCAGCAGTTTAGCGAACCAGAGGGAGACCCAGTACTTC
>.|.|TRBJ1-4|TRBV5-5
CASSSSLRGREKLFF
.
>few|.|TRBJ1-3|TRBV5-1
CASSWGEGVGWNTIYF
TGCGCCAGCAGCTGGGGCGAAGGAGTAGGGTGGAACACCATATATTTT
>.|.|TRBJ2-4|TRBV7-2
CASSPRFLGKNIQYF
TGTGCCAGCAGCCCTCGTTTTTTGGGAAAAAACATTCAGTACTTC
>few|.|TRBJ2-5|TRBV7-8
CASSLRPRGGSPETQYF
TGTGCCAGCAGCTTACGTCCCAGGGGGGGGTCGCCGGAGACCCAGTACTTC
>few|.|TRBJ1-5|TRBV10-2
CASSEWPLQPQHF
TGCGCCAGCAGTGAATGGCCTCTACAGCCCCAGCATTTT
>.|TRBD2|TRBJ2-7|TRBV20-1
CSARGASGGSYEQYF
TGCAGTGCTAGGGGGGCTAGCGGGGGTTCGTACGAGCAGTACTTC
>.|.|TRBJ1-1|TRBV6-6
CASGVVGFAFF
TGTGCCAGCGGGGTTGTGGGGTTTGCTTTCTTT
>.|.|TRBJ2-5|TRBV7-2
CASSPIGQQQETQYF
TGTGCCAGCAGCCCCATCGGACAGCAACAAGAGACCCAGTACTTC
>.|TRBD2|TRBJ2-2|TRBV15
CATRVGLAGAQAGELFF
TGTGCCACCAGAGTCGGACTAGCGGGGGCGCAGGCCGGGGAGCTGTTTTTT
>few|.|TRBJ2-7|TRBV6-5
CASRQTGSYEQYF
TGTGCCAGCAGACAGACGGGCTCCTACGAGCAGTACTTC
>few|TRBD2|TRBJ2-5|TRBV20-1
CSAGWGRLAASQETQYF
TGCAGTGCGGGGTGGGGACGGCTAGCGGCCTCCCAAGAGACCCAGTACTTC
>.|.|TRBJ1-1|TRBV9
CASSTNKRGNTEAFF
TGTGCCAGCAGCACCAACAAGAGAGGGAACACTGAAGCTTTCTTT
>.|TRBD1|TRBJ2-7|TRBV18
CASSPPGTGGYEQYF
TGTGCCAGCTCACCTCCCGGGACAGGGGGCTACGAGCAGTACTTC
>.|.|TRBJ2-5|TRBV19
CASSIPGTLETQYF
TGTGCCAGTAGTATTCCCGGGACATTGGAGACCCAGTACTTC
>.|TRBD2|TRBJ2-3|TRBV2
CASSDLASGGLNTDTQYF
TGTGCCAGCAGTGATCTGGCTAGCGGGGGGCTCAACACAGATACGCAGTATTTT
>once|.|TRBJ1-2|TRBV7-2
CASSLNSGFANYGYTF
TGTGCCAGCAGCTTAAACTCCGGGTTCGCTAACTATGGCTACACCTTC
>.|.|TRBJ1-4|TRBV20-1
CSARDIGTSDEKLFF
TGCAGTGCTAGAGATATTGGGACCTCGGATGAAAAACTGTTTTTT
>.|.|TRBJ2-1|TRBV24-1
CATSDGAGYNGQFF
TGTGCCACCAGTGACGGGGCAGGGTACAATGGGCAGTTCTTC
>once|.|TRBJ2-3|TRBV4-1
CASSQLARGPTDTQYF
TGCGCCAGCAGCCAACTAGCGAGGGGGCCGACAGATACGCAGTATTTT
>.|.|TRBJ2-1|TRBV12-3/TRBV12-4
CASSPRQSSYNEQFF
TGTGCCAGCAGCCCCCGACAGAGCTCCTACAATGAGCAGTTCTTC
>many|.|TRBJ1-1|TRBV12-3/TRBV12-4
CASSWSSPLNTEAFF
TGTGCCAGCAGTTGGAGTTCGCCTTTGAACACTGAAGCTTTCTTT
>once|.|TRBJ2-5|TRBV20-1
CGASLGTETQYF
TGCGGTGCTAGTTTGGGGACGGAGACCCAGTACTTC
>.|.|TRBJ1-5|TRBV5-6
CASSSGGIEQPQHF
TGTGCCAGCAGCTCCGGGGGCATCGAGCAGCCCCAGCATTTT